This T cell receptor beta chain was recorded in a study of technical replicates of blood from several donors (dated by TCRdb to the late 2010s). The library was built by means of the immunoSEQ multiplex PCR assay. This is the immuneACCESS table as TCRdb keeps it, with only in-frame sequences that have V and J called. A part of the clones is gone; compared with another copy, unresolved V genes explain less than half, and the rest is unexplained. For this sample there are roughly 57,000 clones; 90% to 95% appear just once. Together, the top ten hold about 3% of the sample. To note about this clone: Its target antigen remains unknown. The sample holds no much larger clone one base away, and base qualities are not on file.

The germline V gene encodes CDR1 MNHEY and CDR2 SVGAGI. Trimming accounts for 5 bases at V and 3 bases at J, while the number of junction bases matched to no gene is 1. The CDR3 covers 13 residues, taking in both the cysteine and the phenylalanine. Left in the record is the CDR3 DNA by itself, 39 bases read in frame from the first base. The sequencing sample was made of PBMCs. The origin of this receptor is a human donor in good health. Some clones in this sample may be carry-over from other donors' samples. Recombination connected TRBV6-5 to TRBJ2-1; 7 bases in between match TRBD2. The DNA is TGTGCCAGCAGTAGCGGGATCTACAATGAGCAGTTCTTC. Translated, this is CASSSGIYNEQFF.